This T cell receptor beta chain was captured by sequencing in a study of T cells after yellow fever vaccination. Study in general: Libraries from low-cell-number fractions were prepared with the SMART-Seq v4 Ultra Low Input RNA kit. Study-wide results and caveats: Booster sampling recovered most clones from primary vaccination (about 97% CD4, approximately 90% CD8).

Template switching by 5'RACE produced TCR cDNA, adding a universal primer site and UMIs. TCRdb recomputed calls from the 5' RACE reads with MiXCR, one row per CDR3 protein. Of 450,000 to 650,000 distinct CDR3 sequences listed, 21% were seen once; the top ten hold approximately 16%. This clonotype was counted a few times. Its matching antigen is unknown. This sample comprised PBMCs, obtained 20 to 25 days after the first yellow fever vaccination. This receptor was obtained from a man aged 18 to 29 who received the YFV17D yellow fever vaccine.

The CDR3 loop reads CASSYWTVTEAFF. The CDR3 DNA sequence: TGTGCCAGCAGCTACTGGACCGTCACTGAAGCTTTCTTT. This sequence joins TRBV5-5 and TRBJ1-1; D gene ambiguous. The V gene lost 3 bases and the J gene lost 4 bases, with 10 bases spanning the gap. Looked up from germline, CDR1 is SGHKS and CDR2 is YYEKEE (reference sequence). The CDR3 runs 13 residues. Using reference TRBV5-5 and TRBJ1-1 for the parts outside the CDR3, the full variable domain is DAGVTQSPTHLIKTRGQQVTLRCSPISGHKSVSWYQQVLGQGPQFIFQYYEKEERGRGNFPDRFSARQFPNYSSELNVNALLLGDSALYLCASSYWTVTEAFFGQGTRLTVV.